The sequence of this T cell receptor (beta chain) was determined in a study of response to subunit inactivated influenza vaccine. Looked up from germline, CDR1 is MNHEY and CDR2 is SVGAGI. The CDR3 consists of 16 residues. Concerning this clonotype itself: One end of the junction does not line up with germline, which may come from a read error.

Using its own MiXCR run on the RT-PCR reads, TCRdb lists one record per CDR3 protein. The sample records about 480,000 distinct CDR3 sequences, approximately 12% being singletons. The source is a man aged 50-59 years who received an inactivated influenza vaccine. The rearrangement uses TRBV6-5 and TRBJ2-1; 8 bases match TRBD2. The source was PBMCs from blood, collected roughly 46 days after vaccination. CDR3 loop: CARSYSSGSSYNEQFF. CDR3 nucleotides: TGTGCCAGAAGTTACTCGAGCGGGAGCTCCTACAATGAGCAGTTCTTC.